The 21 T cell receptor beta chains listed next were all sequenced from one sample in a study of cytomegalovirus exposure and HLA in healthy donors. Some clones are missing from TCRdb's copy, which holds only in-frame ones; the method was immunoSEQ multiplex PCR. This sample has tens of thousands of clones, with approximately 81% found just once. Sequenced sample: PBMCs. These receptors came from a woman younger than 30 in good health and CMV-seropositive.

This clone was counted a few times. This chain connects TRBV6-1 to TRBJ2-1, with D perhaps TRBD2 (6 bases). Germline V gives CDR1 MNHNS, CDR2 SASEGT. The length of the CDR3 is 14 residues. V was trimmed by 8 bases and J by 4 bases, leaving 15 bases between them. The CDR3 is CASCRAGPYNEQFF. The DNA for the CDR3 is TGTGCCAGCTGTAGAGCGGGTCCTTACAATGAGCAGTTCTTC.

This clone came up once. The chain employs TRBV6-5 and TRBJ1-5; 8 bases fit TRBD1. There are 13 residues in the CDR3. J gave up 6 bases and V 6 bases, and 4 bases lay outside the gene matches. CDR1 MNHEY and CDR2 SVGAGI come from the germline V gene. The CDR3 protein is CASRSTGAQPQHF. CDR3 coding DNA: TGTGCCAGCAGGTCGACAGGGGCTCAGCCCCAGCATTTT.

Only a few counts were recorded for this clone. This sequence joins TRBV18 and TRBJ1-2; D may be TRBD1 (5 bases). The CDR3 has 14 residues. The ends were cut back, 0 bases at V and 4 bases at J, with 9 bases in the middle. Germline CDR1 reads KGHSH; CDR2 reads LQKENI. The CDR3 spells CASSPPDSPYGYTF. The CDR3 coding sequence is TGTGCCAGCTCACCACCAGACAGCCCCTATGGCTACACCTTC.

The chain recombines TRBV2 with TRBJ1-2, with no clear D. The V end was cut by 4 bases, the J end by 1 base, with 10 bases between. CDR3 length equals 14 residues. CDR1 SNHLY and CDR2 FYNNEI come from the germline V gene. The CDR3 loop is CASSVRQVNYGYTF. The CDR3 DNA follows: TGTGCCAGCAGTGTACGGCAGGTTAACTATGGCTACACCTTC.

The CDR3 protein is CASSETGGRTEAFF. The CDR3, as DNA: TGTGCCAGCAGTGAAACAGGGGGTAGGACTGAAGCTTTCTTT. The chain uses TRBV2 and TRBJ1-1; 8 bases match TRBD1. Losses at the gene ends were 2 bases for V and 5 bases for J; bases not matched to a gene: 4. Germline V gene lookup returns CDR1 SNHLY and CDR2 FYNNEI. The CDR3 extends over 14 amino acids.

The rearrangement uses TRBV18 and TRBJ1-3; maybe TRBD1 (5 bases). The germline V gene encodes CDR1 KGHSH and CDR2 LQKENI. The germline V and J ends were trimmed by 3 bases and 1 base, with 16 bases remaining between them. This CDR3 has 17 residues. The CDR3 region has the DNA TGTGCCAGCTCACCCACAGGAGATGCTGGGTCTGGAAACACCATATATTTT. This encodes CASSPTGDAGSGNTIYF.

CDR3 residues: CASSLGVGDDQPQHF. Here the CDR3 DNA reads TGTGCCAGCAGCTTAGGGGTAGGGGATGATCAGCCCCAGCATTTT. The V gene is TRBV7-2, the J gene TRBJ1-5; TRBD1 is a possible D gene (5 bases). V shed 1 base and J shed 5 bases, with 12 bases lying between them. The CDR3 covers 15 residues. Germline V gene data show CDR1 as SGHTA and CDR2 as FQGNSA.

CDR3: CASSSSWDTPYGYTF. As DNA, the CDR3 is TGTGCCAGTAGTTCATCCTGGGACACTCCCTATGGCTACACCTTC. The rearrangement joins TRBV19 to TRBJ1-2; D may be TRBD1 (6 bases). In germline, CDR1 is LNHDA, CDR2 SQIVND (reference sequence). V was trimmed by 5 bases and J by 4 bases, leaving 17 bases between them. The CDR3 is 15 residues long.

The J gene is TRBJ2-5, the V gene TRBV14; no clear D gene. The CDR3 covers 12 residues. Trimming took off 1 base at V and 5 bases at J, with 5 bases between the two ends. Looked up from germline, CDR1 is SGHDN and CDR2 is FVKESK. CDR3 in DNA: TGTGCCAGCAGCCAAGGTCGGGAGACCCAGTACTTC. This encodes CASSQGRETQYF.

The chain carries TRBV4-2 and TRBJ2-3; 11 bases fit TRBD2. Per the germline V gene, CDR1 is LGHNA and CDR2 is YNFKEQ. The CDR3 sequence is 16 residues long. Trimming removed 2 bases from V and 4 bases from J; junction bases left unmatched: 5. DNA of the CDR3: TGTGCCAGCAGCCAACCTAGCGGGGGGAGGGCAGATACGCAGTATTTT. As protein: CASSQPSGGRADTQYF.

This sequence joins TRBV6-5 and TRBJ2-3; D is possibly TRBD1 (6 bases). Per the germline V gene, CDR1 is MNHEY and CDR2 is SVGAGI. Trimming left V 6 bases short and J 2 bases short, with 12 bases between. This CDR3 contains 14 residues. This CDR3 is CASSRDTITDTQYF. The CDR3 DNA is TGTGCCAGCAGCCGGGACACCATCACAGATACGCAGTATTTT.

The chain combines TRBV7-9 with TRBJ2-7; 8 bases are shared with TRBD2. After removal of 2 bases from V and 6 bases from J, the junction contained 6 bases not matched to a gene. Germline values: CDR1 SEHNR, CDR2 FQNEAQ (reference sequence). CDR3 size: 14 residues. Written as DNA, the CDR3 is TGTGCCAGCAGCTTAAGTATCGGGGGGGGCGAGCAGTACTTC. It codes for CASSLSIGGGEQYF. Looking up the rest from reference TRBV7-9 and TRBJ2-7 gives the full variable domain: DTGVSQNPRHKITKRGQNVTFRCDPISEHNRLYWYRQTLGQGPEFLTYFQNEAQLEKSRLLSDRFSAERPKGSFSTLEIQRTEQGDSAMYLCASSLSIGGGEQYFGPGTRLTVT.

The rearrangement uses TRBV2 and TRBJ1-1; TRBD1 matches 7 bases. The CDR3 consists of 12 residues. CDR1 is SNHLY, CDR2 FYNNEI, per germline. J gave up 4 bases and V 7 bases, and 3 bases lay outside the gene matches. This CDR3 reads CASKDRATEAFF. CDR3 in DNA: TGTGCCAGCAAAGACAGGGCCACTGAAGCTTTCTTT. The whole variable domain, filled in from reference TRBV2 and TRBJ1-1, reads EPEVTQTPSHQVTQMGQEVILRCVPISNHLYFYWYRQILGQKVEFLVSFYNNEISEKSEIFDDQFSVERPDGSNFTLKIRSTKLEDSAMYFCASKDRATEAFFGQGTRLTVV.

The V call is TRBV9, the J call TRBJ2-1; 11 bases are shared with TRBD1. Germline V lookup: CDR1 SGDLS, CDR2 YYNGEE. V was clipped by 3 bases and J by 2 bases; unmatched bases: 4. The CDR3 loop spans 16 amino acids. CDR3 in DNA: TGTGCCAGCAGCGAGCGGGACAGGGGGACCTACAATGAGCAGTTCTTC. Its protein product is CASSERDRGTYNEQFF.

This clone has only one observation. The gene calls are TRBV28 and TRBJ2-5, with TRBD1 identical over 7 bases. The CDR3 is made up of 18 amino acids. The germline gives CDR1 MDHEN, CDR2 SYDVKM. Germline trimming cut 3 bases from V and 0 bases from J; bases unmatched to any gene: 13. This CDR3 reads CASSFPPGGPEYQETQYF. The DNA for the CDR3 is TGTGCCAGCAGTTTTCCTCCAGGGGGACCCGAATACCAAGAGACCCAGTACTTC.

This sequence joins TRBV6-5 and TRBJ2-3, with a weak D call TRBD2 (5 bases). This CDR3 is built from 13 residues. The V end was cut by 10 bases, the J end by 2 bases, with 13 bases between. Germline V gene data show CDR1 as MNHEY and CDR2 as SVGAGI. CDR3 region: CAIQDSYTDTQYF. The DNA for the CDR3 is TGTGCCATCCAGGACTCCTACACAGATACGCAGTATTTT.

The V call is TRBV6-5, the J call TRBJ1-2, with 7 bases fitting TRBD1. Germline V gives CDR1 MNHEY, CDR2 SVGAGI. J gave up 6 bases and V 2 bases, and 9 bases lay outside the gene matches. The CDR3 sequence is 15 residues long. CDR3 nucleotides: TGTGCCAGCAGTTACCAGCGGGCAGGGGGTCATGGCTACACCTTC. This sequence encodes CASSYQRAGGHGYTF.

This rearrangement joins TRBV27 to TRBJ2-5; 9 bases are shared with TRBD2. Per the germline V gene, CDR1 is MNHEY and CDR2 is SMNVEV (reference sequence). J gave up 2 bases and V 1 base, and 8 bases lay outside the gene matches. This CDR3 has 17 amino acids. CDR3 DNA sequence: TGTGCCAGCAGTTTATGGGGCGGGGGGGGTTCACAAGAGACCCAGTACTTC. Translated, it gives CASSLWGGGGSQETQYF.

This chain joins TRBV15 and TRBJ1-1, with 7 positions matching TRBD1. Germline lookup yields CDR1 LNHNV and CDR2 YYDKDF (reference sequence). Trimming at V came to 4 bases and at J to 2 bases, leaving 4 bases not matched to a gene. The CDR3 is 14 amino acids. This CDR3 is CATSKGAANTEAFF. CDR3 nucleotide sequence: TGTGCCACCAGCAAGGGGGCGGCTAACACTGAAGCTTTCTTT.

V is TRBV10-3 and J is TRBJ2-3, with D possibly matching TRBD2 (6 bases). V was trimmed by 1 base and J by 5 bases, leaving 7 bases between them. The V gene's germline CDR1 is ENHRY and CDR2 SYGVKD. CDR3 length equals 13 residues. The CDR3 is CAISELGGDTQYF. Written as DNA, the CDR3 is TGTGCCATCAGTGAGTTGGGGGGAGATACGCAGTATTTT.

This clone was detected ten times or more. CDR3 in DNA: TGTGCCAGCAGCCACACCCCAAGCACAGATACGCAGTATTTT. Translated: CASSHTPSTDTQYF. V is TRBV28 and J is TRBJ2-3; D call uncertain. With 6 bases removed from V and 0 bases from J, the gap between germline ends came to 10 bases. CDR1 MDHEN and CDR2 SYDVKM come from the germline V gene. The CDR3 runs to 14 residues. The full variable domain, in which reference TRBV28 and TRBJ2-3 provide the parts outside the CDR3, is DVKVTQSSRYLVKRTGEKVFLECVQDMDHENMFWYRQDPGLGLRLIYFSYDVKMKEKGDIPEGYSVSREKKERFSLILESASTNQTSMYLCASSHTPSTDTQYFGPGTRLTVL.